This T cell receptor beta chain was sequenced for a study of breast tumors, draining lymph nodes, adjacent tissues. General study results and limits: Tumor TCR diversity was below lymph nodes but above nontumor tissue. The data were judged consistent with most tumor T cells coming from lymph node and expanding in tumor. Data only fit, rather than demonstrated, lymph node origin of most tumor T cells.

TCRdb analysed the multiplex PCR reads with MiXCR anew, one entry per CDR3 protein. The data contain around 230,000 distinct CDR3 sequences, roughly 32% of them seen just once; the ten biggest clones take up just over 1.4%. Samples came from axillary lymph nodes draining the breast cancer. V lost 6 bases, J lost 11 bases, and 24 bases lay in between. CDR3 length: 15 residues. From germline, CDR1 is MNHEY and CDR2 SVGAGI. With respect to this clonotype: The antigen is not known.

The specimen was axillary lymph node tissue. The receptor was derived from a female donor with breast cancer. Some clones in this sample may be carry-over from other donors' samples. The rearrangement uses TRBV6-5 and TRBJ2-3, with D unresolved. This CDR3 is CASRTQTRSYNEQYF. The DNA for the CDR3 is TGTGCCAGCAGAACTCAGACGCGCTCCTACAATGAGCAGTATTTT.